This T cell receptor beta chain was identified during a study of vaccination effects on CD4 cells after COVID-19. About this clone: Its antigen is undetermined.

Before sequencing, viral peptide pools were used by the ViraFEST assay to expand antigen-specific CD4+ T cells. After about 10 days in culture, the CD4+ T cells were isolated. Vaccination of participants consisted of two doses of either the BNT162b2 or mRNA-1273 vaccine. No vaccinee had earlier SARS-CoV-2 infection, and nucleocapsid antibodies were negative. TCRdb's copy holds only in-frame clones and misses some; the assay was immunoSEQ multiplex PCR. Of over 50,000 clones in the sample, around 73% were seen once. The V end was cut by 4 bases, the J end by 6 bases, with 18 bases between. This CDR3 comprises 16 residues. Germline CDR1 is KGHDR and CDR2 is SFDVKD.

V and J are TRBV24-1 and TRBJ1-3; D is unclear. This clonotype was obtained from a human donor who received a COVID-19 vaccine. The source was CD4+ T cells from PBMCs cultured with HCoV-229E spike peptides, collected after COVID-19 vaccination. CDR3 DNA: TGTGCCACCAGTGACCCCAAAAAGACCATGGAAAACACCATATATTTT. It is translated as CATSDPKKTMENTIYF.